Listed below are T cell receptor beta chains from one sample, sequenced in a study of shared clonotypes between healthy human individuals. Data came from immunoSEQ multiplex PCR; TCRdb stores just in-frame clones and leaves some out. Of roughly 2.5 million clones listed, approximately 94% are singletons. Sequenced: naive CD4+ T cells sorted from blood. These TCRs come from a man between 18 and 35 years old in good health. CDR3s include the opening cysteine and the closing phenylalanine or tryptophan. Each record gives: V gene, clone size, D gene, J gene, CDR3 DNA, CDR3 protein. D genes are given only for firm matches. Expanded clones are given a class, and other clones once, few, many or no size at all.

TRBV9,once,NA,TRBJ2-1,TGTGCCAGCAGCGTAGGAGGGGGGCACTACAATGAGCAGTTCTTC,CASSVGGGHYNEQFF
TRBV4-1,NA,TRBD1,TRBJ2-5,TGCGCCAGCAGCCAAGCTGGGACAGGGCAAGAGACCCAGTACTTC,CASSQAGTGQETQYF
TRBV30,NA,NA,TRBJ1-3,TGTGCCTGGAGTTTGACAGACCTCTCTGGAAACACCATATATTTT,CAWSLTDLSGNTIYF
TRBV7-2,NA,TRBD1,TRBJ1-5,TGTGCCAGCAGCCTGACAGGGACAACACAGCCCCAGCATTTT,CASSLTGTTQPQHF
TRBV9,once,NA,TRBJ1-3,TGTGCCAGCAGTGCCCCTGGAAACACCATATATTTT,CASSAPGNTIYF
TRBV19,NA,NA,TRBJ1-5,TGTGCCAGTATGACGAGGGGGCAGCCCCAGCATTTT,CASMTRGQPQHF
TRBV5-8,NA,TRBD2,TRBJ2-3,TGTGCCAGCAGCTTGGGCCTAGCGGGAGGCACAGATACGCAGTATTTT,CASSLGLAGGTDTQYF
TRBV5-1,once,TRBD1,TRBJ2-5,TGCGCCAGCAGCTTGGAAGACAGGGGGCGCTCAGAGACCCAGTACTTC,CASSLEDRGRSETQYF
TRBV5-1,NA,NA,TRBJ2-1,TGCGCCAGCAGCTTGGGGGAGTCGAGCAATGAGCAGTTCTTC,CASSLGESSNEQFF
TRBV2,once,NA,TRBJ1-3,TGTGCCAGCAGTGAACAGCGAGGAAACACCATATATTTT,CASSEQRGNTIYF
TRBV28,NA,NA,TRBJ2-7,TGTGCCAGCAGTACACAGGGTTTTTCCTACGAGCAGTACTTC,CASSTQGFSYEQYF
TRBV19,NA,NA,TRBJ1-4,TGTGCCAGTAGTATTGGGGGGACTAATGAAAAACTGTTTTTT,CASSIGGTNEKLFF
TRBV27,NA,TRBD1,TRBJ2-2,TGTGCCACCCGCCAGGGGGCCGTTAACACCGGGGAGCTGTTTTTT,CATRQGAVNTGELFF
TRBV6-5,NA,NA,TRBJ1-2,TGTGCCAGCAGAAGACAGCCAAACTATGGCTACACCTTC,CASRRQPNYGYTF
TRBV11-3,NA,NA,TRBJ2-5,TGTGCCAGCAGCCCAATGGTAGAGACCCAGTACTTC,CASSPMVETQYF
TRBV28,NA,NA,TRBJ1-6,TGTGCCAGCAGTTGGCAGGGGCCGAATTCACCCCTCCACTTT,CASSWQGPNSPLHF
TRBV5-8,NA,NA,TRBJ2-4,TGTGCCAGCAGCTTTCCGAACATTCAGTACTTC,CASSFPNIQYF
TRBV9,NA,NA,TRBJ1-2,TGTGCCAGCAGCGTAGGTCCTGACGTGCATGGCTACACCTTC,CASSVGPDVHGYTF
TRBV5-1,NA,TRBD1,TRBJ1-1,TGCGCCAGCAGTTCCGGGACAGGGAAGACTGAAGCTTTCTTT,CASSSGTGKTEAFF
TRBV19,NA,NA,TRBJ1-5,TGTGCCACCACCCGCTCCAAGGGGGGGGTGAGCAATCAGCCCCAGCATTTT,CATTRSKGGVSNQPQHF
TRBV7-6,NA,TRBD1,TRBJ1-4,TGTGCCAGCAGCGTAGACAGGGGGGGGAGTGAAAAACTGTTTTTT,CASSVDRGGSEKLFF
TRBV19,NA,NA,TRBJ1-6,TGTGCCAGTAGTACGGACTCTGATTCACCCCTCCACTTT,CASSTDSDSPLHF
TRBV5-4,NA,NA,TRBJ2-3,TGTGCCAGCAGCTTGGGGGGAGCGAGCACAGATACGCAGTATTTT,CASSLGGASTDTQYF
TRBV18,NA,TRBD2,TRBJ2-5,TGTGCCAGCTCACCAGGTATTAGCGGGCAAGAGACCCAGTACTTC,CASSPGISGQETQYF
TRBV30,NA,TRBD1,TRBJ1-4,TGTGCCGGTCGGGACAGGACCGCAACTAATGAAAAACTGTTTTTT,CAGRDRTATNEKLFF
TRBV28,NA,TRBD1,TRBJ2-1,TGTGCCAGCAGTCCCGCAACAGGGGCGGGCTCGGGGAGCTCCTACAATGAGCAGTTCTTC,CASSPATGAGSGSSYNEQFF
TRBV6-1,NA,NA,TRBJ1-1,TGTGCCAGCAGCCTCGAGGAGTTCACTGAAGCTTTCTTT,CASSLEEFTEAFF
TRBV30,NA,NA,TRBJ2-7,TGTGCCTGTAGCGCCAACCCTTCCTACGAGCAGTACTTC,CACSANPSYEQYF
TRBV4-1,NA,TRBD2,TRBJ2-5,TGCGCCAGCAGCGCAATAGCACCTAGCGGGGGGTGGGAGACCCAGTACTTC,CASSAIAPSGGWETQYF
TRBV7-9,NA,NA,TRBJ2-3,TGTGCCAGCAGCCCGTTCGGGGATACGCAGTATTTT,CASSPFGDTQYF
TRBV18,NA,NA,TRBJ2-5,TGTGCCAGCTCACCTACCGACCGGGGGACCCAGTACTTC,CASSPTDRGTQYF
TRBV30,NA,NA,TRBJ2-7,TGTGCCTGGGCCGGACAGCTAGCTTCCTACGAGCAGTACTTC,CAWAGQLASYEQYF
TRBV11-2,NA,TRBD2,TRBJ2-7,TGTGCCAGCAGCTCCGGACTAGCGGGACGGGAGCAGTACTTC,CASSSGLAGREQYF
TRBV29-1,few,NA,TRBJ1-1,TGCAGCGTTCCGGAGGGCACTGAAGCTTTCTTT,CSVPEGTEAFF
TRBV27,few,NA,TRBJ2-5,TGTGCCAGCAGTTTTAGGTGGGAAGAGACCCAGTACTTC,CASSFRWEETQYF
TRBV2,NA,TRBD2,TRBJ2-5,TGTGCCAGCAGCCTAGCGGGGGACCGCCGAGAGACCCAGTACTTC,CASSLAGDRRETQYF